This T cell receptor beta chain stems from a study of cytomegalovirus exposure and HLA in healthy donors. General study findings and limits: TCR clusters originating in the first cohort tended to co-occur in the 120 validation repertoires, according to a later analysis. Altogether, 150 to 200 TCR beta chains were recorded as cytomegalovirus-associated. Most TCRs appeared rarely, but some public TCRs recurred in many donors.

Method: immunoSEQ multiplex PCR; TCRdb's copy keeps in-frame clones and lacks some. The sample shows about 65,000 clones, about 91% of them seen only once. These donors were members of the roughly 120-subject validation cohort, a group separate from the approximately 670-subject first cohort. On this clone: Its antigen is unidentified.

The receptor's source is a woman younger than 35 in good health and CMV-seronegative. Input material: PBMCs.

The CDR3: CASSPPHDRVNGYTF. In DNA form, the CDR3 reads TGCGCCAGCAGCCCACCCCATGACAGGGTCAATGGCTACACCTTC. The chain joins TRBV4-1 to TRBJ1-2; 7 nucleotides agree with TRBD1. The J segment lost 6 bases and the V segment lost 4 bases, leaving 11 bases of the junction unmatched. The length of the CDR3 is 15 residues. Germline values: CDR1 MGHRA, CDR2 YSYEKL.